This T cell receptor (beta chain) emerged from a study of T cell repertoires in aging, cancer and after chemotherapy. This clonotype is a singleton in its sample. The germline CDR1 and CDR2 sequences are LNHDA and SQIVND (reference sequence). V gave up 6 bases and J gave up 5 bases, with 9 bases separating them. The CDR3 is 12 amino acids. A mixed TRB-A/B primer pool amplified rearranged TRB by multiplex touch-down PCR. Using its own MiXCR run on the multiplex PCR reads, TCRdb lists one record per CDR3 protein. This sample has 2,000 to 3,000 distinct CDR3 sequences; around 36% occur once, and the top ten carry 25% to 35%. The template was genomic DNA from peripheral blood, not RNA.

The source is a human donor with a solid tumor. The chain joins TRBV19 to TRBJ2-3, with D perhaps matching TRBD1 (5 bases). The sample comprised blood. The CDR3 sequence is CASSRVGDTQYF. DNA for the CDR3: TGTGCCAGTAGCAGGGTGGGAGATACGCAGTATTTT.